This paragraph covers one TCR beta chain sequence. Its antigen remains unidentified. Per-base qualities were not stored, and no clone one base away is much larger. This sample was taken from a study of shared clonotypes between healthy human individuals (dated by TCRdb to 2018 to 2020). Context from the whole study: A few men and two women, aged 18 to 49 years, made up the cohort. For each donor, CD4 naive and CD4 memory were each run on three plates, CD8 naive on two plates, and CD8 memory on one plate. To estimate repertoire size and how much clonotypes are shared between individuals, the study performed deep sequencing of blood TCR repertoires from a few healthy adults. Between about 0.94 and 8.9 billion PBMCs per donor were obtained by leukapheresis. Libraries were prepared and TCR repertoires were sequenced by different laboratories using diverse techniques, in order to increase sequencing depth and limit assay-specific biases.

What the work shows at the level of the full study, not this receptor alone: Incomplete sequencing was indicated by rarefaction of sorted-subset datasets, despite the large sequencing depth. The genetic and exposure-history diversity represented was limited by the small number of donors. Pairwise subsampling indicated that sequencing depth was expected to affect the degree of clonotype sharing among donors. Sampling was restricted to blood, and TCR repertoires in tissues likely differ from the TCR repertoires found in blood. Compared with non-shared clonotypes, clonotypes shared by all four sorted-subset donors had higher generation probabilities. Estimated clonotype richness was generally larger for naive than for memory subsets. Sharing across a few donors was observed for about 4.8% of naive CD4, over 3% of naive CD8, 2% to 2.5% of memory CD4, and about 0.39% of memory CD8 clonotypes.

The germline V gene encodes CDR1 ENHRY and CDR2 SYGVKD. The CDR3 goes from the cysteine to the phenylalanine over 14 residues. The sequence is cut down to CDR3 DNA, 42 bases in frame from base 1. V lost 4 bases and J lost 6 bases; the stretch between them is 16 bases long. Donors were healthy HIV-negative adults with no recently reported acute infections or vaccinations. Every donor was a Caucasian adult living in Nashville, Tennessee, USA. CD4+ T cells were enriched by magnetic negative selection, after which naive cells were positively selected on CD45RA and the negative fraction was taken as the memory subset. Blood was obtained by leukapheresis, after which PBMCs were separated by Ficoll-Histopaque density gradient centrifugation and cryopreserved in liquid nitrogen vapor phase. Analytical flow cytometry was used to check the purity and quantity of every magnetically sorted T cell population. Each sorted fraction had its genomic DNA isolated and then quantified by UV absorbance on a Nanodrop 2000c.

Using the deep immunoSEQ assay, multiplex PCR amplified TCR CDR3 regions from genomic DNA. Genomic DNA extracted from each cell subset was distributed evenly over all wells of several immunoSEQ 96-well plates, and each plate served as one replicate. For sorted subsets, 150 to 250 ng genomic DNA, equal to 30,000 to 35,000 T cell genomes, was loaded into each replicate PCR. The purified libraries were quantified using a Qubit 3.0 fluorometer, sized with a Bioanalyzer 2100, and then quantified again using the KAPA Library Quantification kit. Every immunoSEQ 96-well plate was sequenced on a separate single-read 150-cycle Illumina NextSeq 550 flow cell. As for the original processing: Because the immunoSEQ output held only junctional sequences and lacked quality scores, the filtering could not match the filtering applied to full-length reads. To assign V/J genes and CDR3, sequences were annotated against IMGT germline references using PyIR, a Python wrapper for IgBLAST v1.9. Reads were filtered out if the reads had weak V/J assignments (E-value above 1e-6), no CDR3, stop codons, out-of-frame junctions, or ambiguous translated residues. V3J clonotypes were defined as sequences sharing an identical inferred V gene, J gene, and CDR3 amino acid sequence. Percentage overlap between repertoires was computed as shared unique clonotypes divided by the size of the smaller repertoire. RTK rarefaction, the Chao1 estimator, and Recon v2.1 estimates of unobserved clonotypes were used to assess repertoire richness. Generation probabilities were computed with OLGA for all TCRbeta clonotypes obtained by the gDNA method from four donors. Drawn from immuneACCESS, this table holds only the in-frame rearrangements with V and J called that TCRdb kept. Clones are partly lost; checked studies trace under half to an unresolved V gene and leave the rest unexplained. V, J and clone size derive from that table, while D and trimming were established from the DNA sequence. The sample table lists around 2.5 million clones, 80% to 95% of them with a count of one. About 0.39% of the sample lies in the top ten.

The sample was naive CD4+ T cells from PBMCs. The cell subset or site label on this specimen signifies: CD45RA+ positively selected. Recombination linked TRBV10-3 to TRBJ2-7; the D call is possibly TRBD1 or TRBD2, each sharing 5 bases. This receptor was taken from a man between 18 and 29 years old in good health. Some clones in this sample may be carry-over from other donors' samples. For the CDR3, the sequence is CAISGGARGLEQYF. The sequenced DNA is TGTGCCATCAGTGGGGGAGCGAGGGGCCTCGAGCAGTACTTC.